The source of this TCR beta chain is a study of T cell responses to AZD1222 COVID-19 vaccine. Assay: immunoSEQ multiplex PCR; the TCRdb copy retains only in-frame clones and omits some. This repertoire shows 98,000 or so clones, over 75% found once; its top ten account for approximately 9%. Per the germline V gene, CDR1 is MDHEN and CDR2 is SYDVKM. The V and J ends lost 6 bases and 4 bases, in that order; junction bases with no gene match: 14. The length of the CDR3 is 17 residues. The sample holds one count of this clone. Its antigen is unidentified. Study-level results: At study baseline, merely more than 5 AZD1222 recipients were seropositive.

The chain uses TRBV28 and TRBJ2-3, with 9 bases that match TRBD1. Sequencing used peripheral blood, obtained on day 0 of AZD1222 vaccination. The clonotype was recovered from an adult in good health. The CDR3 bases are TGTGCCAGCAGGATCGGGACAGGGTGGGTTGGATCAGATACGCAGTATTTT. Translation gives CASRIGTGWVGSDTQYF.